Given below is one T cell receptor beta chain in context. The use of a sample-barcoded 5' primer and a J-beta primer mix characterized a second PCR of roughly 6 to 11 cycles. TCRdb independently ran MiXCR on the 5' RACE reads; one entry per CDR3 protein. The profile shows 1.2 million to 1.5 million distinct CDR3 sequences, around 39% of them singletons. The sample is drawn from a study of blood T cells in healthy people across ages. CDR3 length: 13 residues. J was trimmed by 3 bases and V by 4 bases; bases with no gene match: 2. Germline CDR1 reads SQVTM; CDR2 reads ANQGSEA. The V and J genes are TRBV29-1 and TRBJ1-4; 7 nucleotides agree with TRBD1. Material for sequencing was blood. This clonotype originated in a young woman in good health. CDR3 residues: CSVGDRSNEKLFF. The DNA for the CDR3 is TGCAGCGTTGGGGACAGATCTAATGAAAAACTGTTTTTT.